The 26 T cell receptor beta chains presented below share a single source sample, sequenced in a study of blood T cell repertoires in COVID-19. Method: immunoSEQ multiplex PCR; TCRdb's copy keeps in-frame clones and lacks some. The table shows 40,000 or so clones, with 92% occurring only once. Specimen: peripheral blood. These receptors were collected from a human donor in a cohort sampled during active COVID-19.

The gene calls are TRBV5-1 and TRBJ2-3; 10 bases fit TRBD2. The length of the CDR3 is 15 residues. In germline, CDR1 is SGHRS, CDR2 YFSETQ. J was trimmed by 3 bases and V by 5 bases; bases with no gene match: 6. CDR3 nucleotides: TGCGCCAGCAGACGTGGACTAGCGGATACAGATACGCAGTATTTT. Translation: CASRRGLADTDTQYF.

This clone has more than one count but fewer than ten. CDR3 sequence: CASSSTTPTGRGPQHF. CDR3 DNA sequence: TGTGCCAGCAGTTCCACCACACCGACAGGGAGAGGGCCCCAGCATTTT. The rearrangement joins TRBV27 to TRBJ1-5; 7 nucleotides agree with TRBD1. V trimming: 4 bases; J trimming: 9 bases; junction bases outside the gene matches: 15. The CDR3 length is 16 residues. CDR1 and CDR2 from the germline V gene are MNHEY and SMNVEV (reference sequence).

This clone showed up just once. The chain recombines TRBV5-1 with TRBJ2-7; 10 positions agree with TRBD2. The CDR3 sequence is 16 residues long. Trimming removed 4 bases from V and 5 bases from J; junction bases left unmatched: 12. From germline, CDR1 is SGHRS and CDR2 YFSETQ. The CDR3 DNA is TGCGCCAGCAGCCAGTGGGCCCTAGCGGGAGAAGACGAGCAGTACTTC. Its translation is CASSQWALAGEDEQYF. The variable domain in full, with the rest retrieved from reference TRBV5-1 and TRBJ2-7, is KAGVTQTPRYLIKTRGQQVTLSCSPISGHRSVSWYQQTPGQGLQFLFEYFSETQRNKGNFPGRFSGRQFSNSRSEMNVSTLELGDSALYLCASSQWALAGEDEQYFGPGTRLTVT.

This chain joins TRBV27 and TRBJ2-7, with a weak D call TRBD1 (5 bases). V lost 2 bases to trimming and J lost 2 bases, with 13 bases between them. Germline values: CDR1 MNHEY, CDR2 SMNVEV (reference sequence). The CDR3 spans 15 residues. The CDR3 here is CASSLGPGPPYEQYF. The CDR3 DNA follows: TGTGCCAGCAGTTTAGGCCCAGGGCCCCCCTACGAGCAGTACTTC.

A word on this clone: Other DNA sequences in this sample translate to the same CDR3. V usage is TRBV28 and J usage is TRBJ1-4, with D perhaps TRBD1 (5 bases). The CDR3 spans 11 residues. Trimming took off 11 bases at V and 6 bases at J, with 10 bases between the two ends. Looked up from germline, CDR1 is MDHEN and CDR2 is SYDVKM. This CDR3 is CASRGDEKLFF. In nucleotides, the CDR3 is TGTGCCTCCCGGGGGGATGAAAAACTGTTTTTT.

This chain links TRBV27 with TRBJ2-7; tentatively, D is TRBD1 (6 bases). The CDR3 consists of 13 residues. Trimming shortened V by 4 bases and J by 5 bases, and 12 bases separated the two germline ends. Germline V gives CDR1 MNHEY, CDR2 SMNVEV (reference sequence). The CDR3 loop is CASSYDRYHEQYF. The CDR3 DNA reads TGTGCCAGCAGTTATGACAGGTACCACGAGCAGTACTTC.

This clone has a single count. The DNA is left out, because the CDR3 cannot be placed on it with certainty; the CDR3 is given as TCRdb lists it. The rearrangement joins TRBV27 to TRBJ2-7; the listed D gene, TRBD2, was not tested against the DNA. The CDR3 contains 13 residues when both ends are counted. The germline V gene has CDR1 MNHEY and CDR2 SMNVEV (reference sequence). CDR3 sequence: CASSTSGTYEQYF.

The chain's CDR3 is CASSYDSLDTIYF. Written as DNA, the CDR3 is TGTGCCAGCAGTTACGACAGCCTGGACACCATATATTTT. The gene calls are TRBV6-6 and TRBJ1-3; weak D call: TRBD1 (5 bases). Looked up from germline, CDR1 is MNHNY and CDR2 is SVGAGI (reference sequence). The CDR3 length is 13 residues. The V and J ends lost 2 bases and 8 bases respectively, with 10 bases between them.

The rearrangement joins TRBV3-1 (or the pseudogene TRBV3-2) to TRBJ1-1; 7 bases align to TRBD1. CDR1 and CDR2 from the germline V gene are LGHDT and YNNKEL (reference sequence). Trimming took 6 bases from V and 0 from J; bases not matched to a gene: 10. This CDR3 has 16 amino acids. The CDR3 protein is CASSRYRGFMNTEAFF. In DNA, the CDR3 is TGTGCCAGCAGTCGCTACAGGGGCTTCATGAACACTGAAGCTTTCTTT.

The chain has TRBV29-1 and TRBJ1-6; D unclear. The germline V gene has CDR1 SQVTM and CDR2 ANQGSEA. V lost 1 base and J 5 bases, leaving 18 bases between the germline ends. This CDR3 has 17 amino acids. The DNA of the CDR3 is TGCAGCGTTGAAGGTGGGCCCCGCCACGGCCATAATTCACCCCTCCACTTT. It specifies CSVEGGPRHGHNSPLHF.

The gene calls are TRBV4-2 and TRBJ1-3; no firm D call. CDR3 length: 17 amino acids. The V gene's germline CDR1 is LGHNA and CDR2 YNFKEQ. V lost 0 bases, J lost 3 bases, and 15 bases lay in between. As DNA, the CDR3 is TGTGCCAGCAGCCAAGACGTTGGCAACTACCTTGGAAACACCATATATTTT. Amino acid sequence: CASSQDVGNYLGNTIYF.

The chain employs TRBV29-1 and TRBJ2-6; D not resolved. Germline V CDR1 and CDR2: SQVTM, ANQGSEA. V shed 7 bases and J shed 0 bases, with 10 bases lying between them. The CDR3 has 14 amino acids. Here the CDR3 reads CSGSIGSGANVLTF. The CDR3 coding sequence is TGCAGCGGATCTATTGGCTCTGGGGCCAACGTCCTGACTTTC.

The chain employs TRBV7-2 and TRBJ2-1; TRBD1 is a possible D gene (6 bases). The CDR3 totals 16 residues. V lost 2 bases to trimming and J lost 6 bases, with 17 bases between them. CDR1 SGHTA and CDR2 FQGNSA come from the germline V gene. CDR3 loop: CASSLYRQGSINEQFF. In nucleotides, the CDR3 is TGTGCCAGCAGCTTATATCGGCAGGGGTCGATCAATGAGCAGTTCTTC.

The rearrangement uses TRBV7-2 and TRBJ2-5; 12 bases line up with TRBD2. V was pared by 0 bases and J by 4 bases, with 3 bases of the junction left unmatched. Germline-derived CDR1 and CDR2 are SGHTA and FQGNSA. The CDR3 has 16 amino acids. This chain's CDR3 is CASSLALAGGPETQYF. The CDR3 nucleotides are TGTGCCAGCAGCTTAGCGCTAGCGGGAGGGCCAGAGACCCAGTACTTC.

V gene TRBV7-2 combines with J gene TRBJ1-4; tentatively, D is TRBD1 (5 bases). The CDR3 length is 16 residues. CDR1 is SGHTA, CDR2 FQGNSA, per germline. The V end was cut by 5 bases, the J end by 7 bases, with 20 bases between. CDR3 residues: CASSRKGSAGGEKLFF. Written as DNA, the CDR3 is TGTGCCAGCAGCAGAAAGGGGTCAGCTGGTGGTGAAAAACTGTTTTTT.

CDR3 DNA sequence: TGTGCCACCAGTGACCGGCCAGGGAGGCACGAGCAGTACTTC. It yields the protein CATSDRPGRHEQYF. This rearrangement joins TRBV24-1 to TRBJ2-7; a weak D match, TRBD2 (6 bases). Deletions cut 4 bases from V and 5 bases from J, with 14 bases between. Germline-derived CDR1 and CDR2 are KGHDR and SFDVKD. CDR3 length: 14 amino acids.

The chain carries TRBV7-9 and TRBJ1-2, with 7 bases matching TRBD1. The CDR3 covers 12 residues. The V segment lost 1 base and the J segment 13 bases; nucleotides outside the gene matches: 6. From germline, CDR1 is SEHNR and CDR2 FQNEAQ (reference sequence). The CDR3 DNA is TGTGCCAGCAGCTTAGGAGACAGGGCGGTCACCTTC. Translation: CASSLGDRAVTF. The full variable domain, with the rest looked up from reference TRBV7-9 and TRBJ1-2, is DTGVSQNPRHKITKRGQNVTFRCDPISEHNRLYWYRQTLGQGPEFLTYFQNEAQLEKSRLLSDRFSAERPKGSFSTLEIQRTEQGDSAMYLCASSLGDRAVTFGSGTRLTVV.

Of note for this clone: The junction does not match germline at one end; this may be a read error. Different DNA sequences within this sample yield the same CDR3. The chain recombines TRBV24-1 with TRBJ1-2; 10 bases fit TRBD1. Germline V gene lookup returns CDR1 KGHDR and CDR2 SFDVKD. The CDR3 runs 14 residues. The CDR3, as DNA: TGTGCCACCAGTGAGGGACAGGGGCGTTATGGCTATACCTTC. This codes for CATSEGQGRYGYTF.

The chain is built from TRBV20-1 and TRBJ2-7, with D uncertain. CDR3 size: 14 residues. Between the trimmed V and J ends, which lost 3 bases and 3 bases, there was a span of 15 bases. CDR1 DFQATT and CDR2 SNEGSKA come from the germline V gene (reference sequence). For the CDR3, the DNA is TGCAGTGCTAGTCCCCAAAGAGCACTCTACGAGCAGTACTTC. As protein: CSASPQRALYEQYF.

This clone was observed once. V gene TRBV7-2 combines with J gene TRBJ1-1; 10 bases map to TRBD1. The CDR3 is 15 amino acids. V dropped 5 bases and J dropped 3; count of bases not matched to a gene: 6. Germline V CDR1 and CDR2: SGHTA, FQGNSA. CDR3 nucleotides: TGTGCCAGCAGCCCCTGGACAGGGGGTTACACTGAAGCTTTCTTT. This sequence encodes CASSPWTGGYTEAFF.

The chain links TRBV7-8 to TRBJ1-1, with D possibly being TRBD1 (5 bases). This CDR3 has 16 residues. Germline V gene sequence: CDR1 SGHVS, CDR2 FQNEAQ. Trimming took 2 bases from V and 1 from J, leaving 14 bases between them. For the CDR3, the DNA is TGTGCCAGCAGCTTATCGGTTGGGCAGGGGAACACTGAAGCTTTCTTT. The encoded protein is CASSLSVGQGNTEAFF.

J is TRBJ1-5 and V is TRBV3-1 (or the pseudogene TRBV3-2); no reliable D call. Per germline, CDR1 LGHDT and CDR2 YNNKEL (reference sequence). CDR3 length: 14 residues. Between the trimmed V and J ends, which lost 4 bases and 0 bases, there was a span of 7 bases. This CDR3 is CASSPGISNQPQHF. The DNA of the CDR3 is TGTGCCAGCAGCCCGGGGATTAGCAATCAGCCCCAGCATTTT.

The rearrangement links TRBV6-2 or TRBV6-3 to TRBJ2-1, with TRBD2 identical over 7 bases. The CDR3 is 15 residues long. Looked up from germline, CDR1 is MNHEY and CDR2 is SVGEGT. V shed 2 bases, J shed 4 bases, and the junction held 5 bases outside the gene matches. The CDR3 bases are TGTGCCAGCAGTTACAGGGACTATCTATACAATGAGCAGTTCTTC. Residues: CASSYRDYLYNEQFF.

The rearrangement uses TRBV2 and TRBJ2-7, with 9 bases aligning to TRBD1. Losses at the gene ends were 7 bases for V and 7 bases for J; bases not matched to a gene: 14. CDR3 size: 15 residues. Germline lookup yields CDR1 SNHLY and CDR2 FYNNEI. The DNA for the CDR3 is TGTGCCAGCAAAGAGGACAGGGGTGGGTTTTGGGAGCAGTACTTC. This translates into CASKEDRGGFWEQYF.

V is TRBV6-6 and J is TRBJ2-6; 8 positions match TRBD1. V was clipped by 5 bases and J by 14 bases; unmatched bases: 8. The CDR3 consists of 13 residues. Germline values: CDR1 MNHNY, CDR2 SVGAGI (reference sequence). The CDR3 DNA reads as TGTGCCAGCAGTCAGGGGACAGGTAGCATCCTGACTTTC. Its protein product is CASSQGTGSILTF.

This sequence joins TRBV5-1 and TRBJ2-2, with 7 bases fitting TRBD1. Looked up from germline, CDR1 is SGHRS and CDR2 is YFSETQ. The CDR3 has 17 residues. Trimming took 1 base from V and 4 from J; bases not matched to a gene: 10. CDR3 in amino acids: CASSLYPGQDPTGELFF. In DNA form, the CDR3 reads TGCGCCAGCAGCTTGTATCCTGGACAGGACCCCACCGGGGAGCTGTTTTTT.